The T cell receptor beta chain under discussion was sequenced for a study of cytomegalovirus exposure and HLA in healthy donors. Whole-study context: Findings of an earlier analysis included roughly 110 million unique TCR beta sequences from some 180 million T cells.

Per germline, CDR1 KGHSH and CDR2 LQKENI. V lost 6 bases to trimming and J lost 0 bases, with 16 bases between them. This CDR3 spans 16 amino acids. It was with 60 Vbeta and 13 Jbeta primers that the PCR ran. The method was immunoSEQ multiplex PCR; TCRdb's version includes in-frame clones alone and lacks a portion of them. The sample has 150,000 to 200,000 clones, roughly 80% seen once. Input material: PBMCs. This chain uses TRBV18 with TRBJ2-3; weak D call: TRBD1 (6 bases). The TCR sequence derives from a middle-aged man in good health and CMV-seronegative. The CDR3 loop is CASSLSGQPSTDTQYF. Written as DNA, the CDR3 is TGTGCCAGCTCTCTGTCTGGACAGCCTAGCACAGATACGCAGTATTTT.